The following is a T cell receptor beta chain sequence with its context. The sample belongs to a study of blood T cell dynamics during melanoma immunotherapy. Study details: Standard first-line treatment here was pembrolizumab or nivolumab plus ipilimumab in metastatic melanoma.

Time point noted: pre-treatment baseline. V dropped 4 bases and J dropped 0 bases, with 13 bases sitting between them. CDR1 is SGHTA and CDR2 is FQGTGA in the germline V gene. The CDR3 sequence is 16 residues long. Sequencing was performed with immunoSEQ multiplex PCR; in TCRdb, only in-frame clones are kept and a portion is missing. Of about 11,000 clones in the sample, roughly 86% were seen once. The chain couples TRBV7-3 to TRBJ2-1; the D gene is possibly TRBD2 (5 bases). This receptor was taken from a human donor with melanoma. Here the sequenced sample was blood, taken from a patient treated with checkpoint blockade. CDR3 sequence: CASSSSLGSSYNEQFF. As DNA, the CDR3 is TGTGCCAGCAGCTCCTCCCTAGGGAGCTCCTACAATGAGCAGTTCTTC.